Following are 27 T cell receptor beta chains from one sample sequenced in a study of blood T cells in healthy people across ages. A second PCR, run for roughly 6 to 11 cycles, used a sample-barcoded 5' primer plus a J-beta primer mix. TCRdb passed the 5' RACE reads through MiXCR, listing each CDR3 protein once. The repertoire consists of some 900,000 distinct CDR3 sequences, with around 48% occurring once and the leading ten covering around 15%. The sequenced sample consisted of blood. These receptors came from a man aged 25-45 years in good health.

The J gene is TRBJ2-1, the V gene TRBV7-2, with D maybe TRBD2 (6 bases). The germline gives CDR1 SGHTA, CDR2 FQGNSA. The CDR3 is 12 residues long. V gave up 5 bases and J gave up 10 bases, with 12 bases separating them. The CDR3 spells CASSATRGEQFF. DNA of the CDR3: TGTGCCAGCAGCGCGACTAGGGGCGAGCAGTTCTTC.

This sequence joins TRBV20-1 and TRBJ2-1; 11 nucleotides agree with TRBD2. V shed 6 bases and J 4 bases; nucleotides not matched to a gene: 11. The CDR3 runs 16 residues. In germline, CDR1 is DFQATT, CDR2 SNEGSKA (reference sequence). CDR3 residues: CSAALAGGPIYNEQFF. The CDR3 DNA reads TGCAGTGCCGCCCTAGCGGGGGGCCCTATTTACAATGAGCAGTTCTTC.

The V call is TRBV19, the J call TRBJ2-1; 12 bases line up with TRBD1. This CDR3 region has 16 residues. J lost 7 bases, V lost 5 bases, and 9 bases had no gene match. Germline CDR1 and CDR2: LNHDA and SQIVND (reference sequence). Here the CDR3 DNA reads TGTGCCAGTAGTTCCCAGGGACAGGGGGCGAGGAATGAGCAGTTCTTC. This translates into CASSSQGQGARNEQFF.

Only a few counts were recorded for this clonotype. The V call is TRBV11-3, the J call TRBJ1-4; 7 nucleotides match TRBD1. CDR1 is SGHNT, CDR2 YENEEA, per germline. CDR3 length: 14 residues. V was pared by 4 bases and J by 7 bases, with 6 bases of the junction left unmatched. For the CDR3, the DNA is TGTGCCAGCAGCTCCGGGACAGCGGGTGAAAAACTGTTTTTT. This sequence encodes CASSSGTAGEKLFF.

The chain couples TRBV19 to TRBJ2-7; D is perhaps TRBD2 (6 bases). Germline V gene data show CDR1 as LNHDA and CDR2 as SQIVND (reference sequence). Deletions cut 1 base from V and 0 bases from J, with 10 bases between. CDR3 size: 15 residues. CDR3 protein: CASSIAEGGSYEQYF. DNA for the CDR3: TGTGCCAGTAGTATAGCCGAGGGAGGCTCCTACGAGCAGTACTTC. Full variable domain (remainder filled in from reference TRBV19 and TRBJ2-7): DGGITQSPKYLFRKEGQNVTLSCEQNLNHDAMYWYRQDPGQGLRLIYYSQIVNDFQKGDIAEGYSVSREKKESFPLTVTSAQKNPTAFYLCASSIAEGGSYEQYFGPGTRLTVT.

For this clonotype: A much larger clone differs from this one at a single base, so this may be a read error. The J gene is TRBJ1-2, the V gene TRBV5-6, with D maybe TRBD1 (5 bases). The CDR3 covers 15 residues. The V end lost 2 bases, the J end lost 5 bases, and 16 bases lay between the germline ends. Germline V lookup: CDR1 SGHDT, CDR2 YYEEEE. The CDR3 DNA follows: TGTGCCAGCAGCTTTCGGGACTTGCGTGGATATGGCTACACCTTC. Encoded protein: CASSFRDLRGYGYTF.

This clonotype was found once. The chain is built from TRBV21-1 and TRBJ2-3; the table calls TRBD2, which could not be checked here. TRBV21-1 is assigned pseudogene status. The CDR3 covers 14 residues. As DNA, the CDR3 is TGTGCCAGAGAGCGGGGGGTAAGCACAGATACGCAGTATTTT. Amino acid sequence: CARERGVSTDTQYF.

The V and J genes are TRBV11-2 and TRBJ2-5; D remains unclear. Judging by the DNA end, TRBJ2-7 fits better; the J call may be wrong. This CDR3 has 14 amino acids. Germline V gives CDR1 SGHAT, CDR2 FQNNGV. The CDR3 reads CASSFRRATYEQYF. Here the CDR3 DNA reads TGTGCCAGCAGCTTCCGAAGGGCCACCTACGAGCAGTACTTC.

The chain combines TRBV4-2 with TRBJ1-5; possibly TRBD1 for D (5 bases). Germline-derived CDR1 and CDR2 are LGHNA and YNFKEQ. The CDR3 totals 15 residues. V lost 0 bases to trimming and J lost 8 bases, with 14 bases between them. The CDR3, as DNA: TGTGCCAGCAGCCAAGATCCGGGACTGACGAAGCCCCAGCATTTT. Protein sequence: CASSQDPGLTKPQHF.

The rearrangement links TRBV6-6 to TRBJ2-3; no definite D call. Germline-derived CDR1 and CDR2 are MNHNY and SVGAGI (reference sequence). Deletions cut 2 bases from V and 8 bases from J, with 14 bases between. The CDR3 has 14 amino acids. The CDR3 bases are TGTGCCAGCAGTTACCCCATTGACGGTCCTACGCAGTATTTT. Protein sequence: CASSYPIDGPTQYF.

The chain recombines TRBV3-1 with TRBJ2-7; no firm D call. The germline V gene encodes CDR1 LGHDT and CDR2 YNNKEL (reference sequence). This CDR3 comprises 15 residues. The germline V and J ends were trimmed by 1 base and 5 bases, with 15 bases remaining between them. The CDR3 region has the DNA TGTGCCAGCAGCCAAGTCGGGCAGTCCCAGGACGAGCAGTACTTC. Amino acid sequence: CASSQVGQSQDEQYF.

As concerns this clonotype: The junction and the germline gene differ at one end; a read error may be behind it. J is TRBJ2-4 and V is TRBV4-1, with 8 positions matching TRBD1. The CDR3 covers 15 residues. Germline CDR1 and CDR2: MGHRA and YSYEKL. The DNA for the CDR3 is TGCGCCCGCAGCCAACCCGGGACAGGCAAAAACATTCAGTACTTC. Its translation: CARSQPGTGKNIQYF.

A remark on this clonotype: Since a much larger clone is just one base distant, this may be a read error. The chain links TRBV12-3 or TRBV12-4 to TRBJ2-3; a weak D match, TRBD2 (6 bases). This CDR3 is built from 14 residues. The CDR3 protein is CASSLGLGADMQYF. CDR3 nucleotide sequence: TGTGCCAGCAGTTTAGGACTAGGCGCAGATATGCAGTATTTT.

This clonotype was counted at least ten times. This chain uses TRBV25-1 with TRBJ1-2, with D perhaps matching TRBD1 (5 bases). CDR1 MGHDK and CDR2 SYGVNS come from the germline V gene. V was clipped by 3 bases and J by 8 bases, with 13 bases between them. This CDR3 is 13 amino acids long. The CDR3 region has the DNA TGTGCCAGCAGTGACGACAGTGTTTGGGGCTACACCTTC. As protein: CASSDDSVWGYTF.

This clonotype was detected many times. The chain is built from TRBV7-2 and TRBJ2-6; D ambiguous. This CDR3 spans 14 amino acids. The germline V gene has CDR1 SGHTA and CDR2 FQGNSA. Between the trimmed V and J ends, which lost 5 bases and 4 bases, there was a span of 9 bases. This CDR3 reads CASSLPAGANVLTF. In nucleotides, the CDR3 is TGTGCCAGCAGCCTCCCTGCCGGGGCCAACGTCCTGACTTTC.

The rearrangement uses TRBV29-1 and TRBJ1-2; the D is unclear. Germline assignment: CDR1 SQVTM and CDR2 ANQGSEA. The CDR3 sequence is 14 residues long. V lost 2 bases and J lost 4, with 14 bases in between. CDR3: CSVETAGSGYGYTF. CDR3 bases: TGCAGCGTTGAAACTGCAGGTTCAGGCTATGGCTACACCTTC.

There are a few counts of this clonotype. This chain connects TRBV28 to TRBJ2-1, with 10 positions matching TRBD1. With 6 bases clipped from V and 8 bases from J, the junction kept 10 bases outside the gene matches. The CDR3 extends over 15 amino acids. CDR1 and CDR2 from the germline V gene are MDHEN and SYDVKM. The CDR3 here is CASSKGGTGDYEQFF. Written as DNA, the CDR3 is TGTGCCAGCAGCAAAGGTGGGACAGGGGACTATGAGCAGTTCTTC. Based on the CDR3 plus reference TRBV28 and TRBJ2-1, the full variable domain is DVKVTQSSRYLVKRTGEKVFLECVQDMDHENMFWYRQDPGLGLRLIYFSYDVKMKEKGDIPEGYSVSREKKERFSLILESASTNQTSMYLCASSKGGTGDYEQFFGPGTRLTVL.

This chain connects TRBV28 to TRBJ1-5; 10 nucleotides agree with TRBD1. The CDR3 sequence is 15 residues long. Trimming removed 3 bases from V and 6 bases from J; junction bases left unmatched: 5. Germline V gene sequence: CDR1 MDHEN, CDR2 SYDVKM. The CDR3 is CASSLWGQGSQPQHF. The DNA for the CDR3 is TGTGCCAGCAGTTTGTGGGGACAGGGGTCTCAGCCCCAGCATTTT.

The gene calls are TRBV4-1 and TRBJ1-4; a weak D match, TRBD1 (5 bases). Germline-derived CDR1 and CDR2 are MGHRA and YSYEKL. V was trimmed by 5 bases and J by 5 bases, leaving 15 bases between them. CDR3 size: 15 residues. The CDR3 DNA reads TGCGCCAGCAGCACCCACGACAGACGAAATGAAAAACTGTTTTTT. Its protein is CASSTHDRRNEKLFF.

The chain joins TRBV2 to TRBJ2-7; 7 bases match TRBD1. CDR1 is SNHLY and CDR2 is FYNNEI in the germline V gene. The CDR3 has 15 residues. The trim removed 4 bases at V and 5 bases at J, leaving 11 bases unmatched. CDR3 nucleotide sequence: TGTGCCAGCAGTGCCGCAAAGGGGGCAAGGAACGAGCAGTACTTC. This sequence encodes CASSAAKGARNEQYF.

This clonotype was found a few times. The chain is built from TRBV6-5 and TRBJ2-7; 9 bases align to TRBD1. V lost 8 bases, J lost 7 bases, and 12 bases stayed unmatched. The germline gives CDR1 MNHEY, CDR2 SVGAGI. This CDR3 contains 14 residues. In DNA form, the CDR3 reads TGTGCCAGCGCACGGGACAGGGCCAATAGTGAGCAGTACTTC. It is translated as CASARDRANSEQYF.

This clonotype was recorded a few times. The chain links TRBV11-2 to TRBJ2-1; 9 positions match TRBD2. The CDR3 is 18 residues long. The V gene end was trimmed by 0 bases and the J gene end by 6 bases; junction bases not matched to a gene: 12. Germline V lookup: CDR1 SGHAT, CDR2 FQNNGV. The CDR3 is CASSLDSRERGARNEQFF. In DNA form, the CDR3 reads TGTGCCAGCAGCTTAGATTCACGGGAGCGGGGGGCCCGCAATGAGCAGTTCTTC.

This clonotype has more than one count but fewer than ten. This chain connects TRBV7-2 to TRBJ2-7; 9 bases line up with TRBD1. The CDR3 consists of 15 residues. V shed 0 bases, J shed 6 bases, and the junction held 6 bases outside the gene matches. CDR1 SGHTA and CDR2 FQGNSA come from the germline V gene. The CDR3 nucleotides are TGTGCCAGCAGCTTAGCGAAGGGACAGGGACTCGAGCAGTACTTC. Amino acids: CASSLAKGQGLEQYF.

The genes are TRBV7-2 and TRBJ1-1; perhaps TRBD1 as D (5 bases). Germline CDR1 is SGHTA and CDR2 is FQGNSA. The CDR3 sequence is 12 residues long. With 2 bases removed from V and 10 bases from J, the gap between germline ends came to 11 bases. As DNA, the CDR3 is TGTGCCAGCAGCTTAACGGGCAGGGTAGCTTTCTTT. Its protein product is CASSLTGRVAFF. The full variable domain, its missing parts supplied by reference TRBV7-2 and TRBJ1-1, is GAGVSQSPSNKVTEKGKDVELRCDPISGHTALYWYRQSLGQGLEFLIYFQGNSAPDKSGLPSDRFSAERTGGSVSTLTIQRTQQEDSAVYLCASSLTGRVAFFGQGTRLTVV.

This clonotype was seen only a few times. This chain uses TRBV6-5 with TRBJ2-5, with 8 bases fitting TRBD1. V dropped 5 bases and J dropped 4; count of bases not matched to a gene: 9. The germline V gene encodes CDR1 MNHEY and CDR2 SVGAGI. This CDR3 spans 15 amino acids. CDR3 region: CASSLTRGRRETQYF. In nucleotides, the CDR3 is TGTGCCAGCAGTCTTACCAGGGGGCGGCGAGAGACCCAGTACTTC.

This chain connects TRBV3-1 to TRBJ1-1; D gene unclear. In germline, CDR1 is LGHDT, CDR2 YNNKEL (reference sequence). CDR3 length equals 14 residues. V gave up 1 base and J gave up 10 bases, with 16 bases separating them. The DNA of the CDR3 is TGTGCCAGCAGCCAAGTCGACATCCCCTTCAGAGCTTTCTTT. Translated: CASSQVDIPFRAFF.

This clonotype was seen repeatedly, ten times or more. The chain joins TRBV10-3 to TRBJ2-7; D is uncertain. This CDR3 contains 14 residues. From germline, CDR1 is ENHRY and CDR2 SYGVKD. V was pared by 3 bases and J by 2 bases, with 11 bases between. DNA for the CDR3: TGTGCCATCAGTGACGAGCCAGCAGCCTACGAGCAGTACTTC. Translating it yields CAISDEPAAYEQYF.